The 5 T cell receptor beta chains given below trace back to one sample, sequenced in a study of PD-L1 blockade in urothelial cancer (dated by TCRdb to 2015 to 2018). Library generation was performed with the immunoSEQ multiplex PCR assay. TCRdb re-hosts the immuneACCESS table, in-frame sequences only. Its copies lack some clones; in the studies checked, an unresolved V gene accounts for under half of them, and the cause for the rest is not known. The sample profile shows around 46,000 clones; more than 75% of them were found once. The ten top clones hold 2.4% of the sample. The time point label, as the study defines it: peripheral blood 6 weeks after treatment start. The sample in question was PBMCs, obtained around atezolizumab (anti-PD-L1) treatment. The receptor source for this set is a man aged 60-69 years with urothelial cancer.

J is TRBJ1-6 and V is TRBV7-8, with D possibly TRBD1 on 5 matching bases. Germline lookup yields CDR1 SGHVS and CDR2 FQNEAQ. Trimming took off 6 bases at V and 14 bases at J, with 14 bases between the two ends. The CDR3 runs to 12 residues. DNA for the CDR3: TGTGCCAGCAGTCCCCCGGGGGGTACCCTCCACTTT. Its protein is CASSPPGGTLHF.

The chain couples TRBV7-9 to TRBJ1-4; TRBD1 might be the D (5 bases). Trimming took 1 base from V and 6 from J, leaving 18 bases between them. CDR3 length: 17 residues. Germline CDR1 SEHNR, CDR2 FQNEAQ (reference sequence). The CDR3 sequence: CASSLGFRTPVDEKLFF. The CDR3 DNA reads as TGTGCCAGCAGCTTAGGTTTTCGGACACCAGTAGATGAAAAACTGTTTTTT.

CDR3 amino acids: CASFPWRQGTYEQYF. The CDR3, as DNA: TGTGCCAGCTTCCCCTGGCGGCAGGGCACCTACGAGCAGTACTTC. The rearrangement links TRBV7-3 to TRBJ2-7, with D perhaps matching TRBD1 (5 bases). V was clipped by 8 bases and J by 2 bases, with 19 bases between them. This CDR3 is 15 amino acids long. Germline V gene sequence: CDR1 SGHTA, CDR2 FQGTGA.

The V gene is TRBV28, the J gene TRBJ2-2, with TRBD2 identical over 11 bases. V was pared by 5 bases and J by 4 bases, with 6 bases of the junction left unmatched. Germline V CDR1 and CDR2: MDHEN, SYDVKM. The CDR3 is made up of 16 amino acids. The CDR3 DNA reads as TGTGCCAGCAGTCTTCCGGGACTAGCGGTCACCGGGGAGCTGTTTTTT. It yields the protein CASSLPGLAVTGELFF.

The chain recombines TRBV19 with TRBJ2-7; 8 nucleotides align to TRBD2. Germline V CDR1 and CDR2: LNHDA, SQIVND (reference sequence). J gave up 5 bases and V 3 bases, and 9 bases lay outside the gene matches. CDR3 length: 15 residues. CDR3 in amino acids: CASSIPRTSLNEQYF. The DNA for the CDR3 is TGTGCCAGTAGTATTCCTCGGACTAGCCTTAACGAGCAGTACTTC. Full variable domain (missing parts from reference TRBV19 and TRBJ2-7): DGGITQSPKYLFRKEGQNVTLSCEQNLNHDAMYWYRQDPGQGLRLIYYSQIVNDFQKGDIAEGYSVSREKKESFPLTVTSAQKNPTAFYLCASSIPRTSLNEQYFGPGTRLTVT.